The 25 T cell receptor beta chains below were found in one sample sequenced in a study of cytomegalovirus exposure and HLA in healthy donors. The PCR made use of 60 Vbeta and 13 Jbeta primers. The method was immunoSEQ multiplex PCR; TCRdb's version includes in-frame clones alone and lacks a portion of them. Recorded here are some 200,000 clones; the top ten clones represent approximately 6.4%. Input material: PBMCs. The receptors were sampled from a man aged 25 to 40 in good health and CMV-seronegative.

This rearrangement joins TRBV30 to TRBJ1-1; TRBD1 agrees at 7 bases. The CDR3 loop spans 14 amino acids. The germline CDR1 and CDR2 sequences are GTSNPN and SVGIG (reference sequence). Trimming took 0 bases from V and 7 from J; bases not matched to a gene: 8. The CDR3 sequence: CAWSVPWGQFEAFF. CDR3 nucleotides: TGTGCCTGGAGTGTACCTTGGGGACAGTTTGAAGCTTTCTTT.

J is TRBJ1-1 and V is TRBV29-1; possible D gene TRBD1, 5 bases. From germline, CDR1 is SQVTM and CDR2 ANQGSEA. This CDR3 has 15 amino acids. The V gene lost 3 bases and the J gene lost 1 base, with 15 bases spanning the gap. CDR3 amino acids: CSVETLGGENTEAFF. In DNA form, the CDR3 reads TGCAGCGTTGAGACGTTGGGAGGGGAGAACACTGAAGCTTTCTTT.

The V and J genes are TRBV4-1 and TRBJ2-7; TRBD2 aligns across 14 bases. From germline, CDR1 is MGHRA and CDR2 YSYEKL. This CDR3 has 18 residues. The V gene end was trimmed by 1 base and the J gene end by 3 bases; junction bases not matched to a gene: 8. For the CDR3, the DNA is TGCGCCAGCAGCCAAGGACTAGCGGGGGGGCTGCTCGGCTACGAGCAGTACTTC. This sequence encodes CASSQGLAGGLLGYEQYF.

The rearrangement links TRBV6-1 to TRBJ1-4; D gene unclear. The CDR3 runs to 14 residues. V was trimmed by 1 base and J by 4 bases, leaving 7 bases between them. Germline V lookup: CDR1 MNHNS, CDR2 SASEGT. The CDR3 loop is CASSEGASNEKLFF. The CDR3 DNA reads TGTGCCAGCAGTGAAGGGGCGAGTAATGAAAAACTGTTTTTT.

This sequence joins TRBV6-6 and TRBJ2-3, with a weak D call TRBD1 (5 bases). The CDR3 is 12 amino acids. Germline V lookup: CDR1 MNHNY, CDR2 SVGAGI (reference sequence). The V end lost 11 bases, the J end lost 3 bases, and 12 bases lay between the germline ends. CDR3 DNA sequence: TGTGCCGTCCAGCAGGGTACAGATACGCAGTATTTT. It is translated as CAVQQGTDTQYF.

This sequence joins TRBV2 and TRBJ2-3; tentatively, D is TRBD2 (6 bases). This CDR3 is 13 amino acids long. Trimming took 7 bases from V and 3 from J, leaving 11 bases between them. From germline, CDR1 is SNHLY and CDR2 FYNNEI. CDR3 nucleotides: TGTGCCAGCATCGCGGGATTGACAGATACGCAGTATTTT. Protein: CASIAGLTDTQYF. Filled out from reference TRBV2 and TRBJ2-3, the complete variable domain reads EPEVTQTPSHQVTQMGQEVILRCVPISNHLYFYWYRQILGQKVEFLVSFYNNEISEKSEIFDDQFSVERPDGSNFTLKIRSTKLEDSAMYFCASIAGLTDTQYFGPGTRLTVL.

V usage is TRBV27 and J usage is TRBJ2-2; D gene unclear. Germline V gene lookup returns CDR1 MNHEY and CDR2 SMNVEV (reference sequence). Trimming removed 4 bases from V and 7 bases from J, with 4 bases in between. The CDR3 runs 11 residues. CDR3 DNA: TGTGCCAGCAGTTCCGTCGGGGAGCTGTTTTTT. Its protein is CASSSVGELFF.

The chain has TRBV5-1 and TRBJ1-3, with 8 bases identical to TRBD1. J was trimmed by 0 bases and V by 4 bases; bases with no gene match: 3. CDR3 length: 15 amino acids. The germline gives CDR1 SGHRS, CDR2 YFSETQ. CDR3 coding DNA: TGCGCCAGCAGCCCAGACAGGGGCTCTGGAAACACCATATATTTT. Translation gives CASSPDRGSGNTIYF.

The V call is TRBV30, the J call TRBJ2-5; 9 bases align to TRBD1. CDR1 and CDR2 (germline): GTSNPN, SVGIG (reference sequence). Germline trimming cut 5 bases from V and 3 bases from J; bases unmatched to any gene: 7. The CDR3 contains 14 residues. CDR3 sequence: CAWAYRGLEETQYF. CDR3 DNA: TGTGCCTGGGCGTACAGGGGGCTGGAAGAGACCCAGTACTTC.

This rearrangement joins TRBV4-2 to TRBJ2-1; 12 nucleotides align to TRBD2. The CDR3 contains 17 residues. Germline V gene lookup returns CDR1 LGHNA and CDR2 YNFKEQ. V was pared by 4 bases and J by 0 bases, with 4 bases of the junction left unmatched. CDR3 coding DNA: TGTGCCAGCAGCCCGGGACTAGCGGGTGCCTCCTACAATGAGCAGTTCTTC. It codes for CASSPGLAGASYNEQFF.

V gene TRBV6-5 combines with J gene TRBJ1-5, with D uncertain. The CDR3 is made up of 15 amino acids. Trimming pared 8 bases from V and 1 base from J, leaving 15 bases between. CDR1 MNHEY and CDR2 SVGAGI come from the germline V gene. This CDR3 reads CASAVGGYSNQPQHF. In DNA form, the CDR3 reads TGTGCCAGCGCGGTGGGAGGCTACAGCAATCAGCCCCAGCATTTT.

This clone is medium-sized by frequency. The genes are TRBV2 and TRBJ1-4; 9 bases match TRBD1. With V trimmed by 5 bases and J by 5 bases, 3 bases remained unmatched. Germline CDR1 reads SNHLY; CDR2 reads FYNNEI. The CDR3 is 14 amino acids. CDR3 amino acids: CASSPGTGNEKLFF. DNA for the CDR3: TGTGCCAGCAGTCCCGGGACAGGGAATGAAAAACTGTTTTTT.

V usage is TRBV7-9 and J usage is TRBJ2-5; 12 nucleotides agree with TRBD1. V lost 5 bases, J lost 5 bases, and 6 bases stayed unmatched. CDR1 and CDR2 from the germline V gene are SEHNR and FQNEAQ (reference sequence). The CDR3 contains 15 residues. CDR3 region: CASSQGDRGRETQYF. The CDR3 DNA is TGTGCCAGCAGCCAAGGGGACAGGGGGCGGGAGACCCAGTACTTC.

The CDR3 DNA follows: TGTGCCAGCAGTGGAACCGGGACAGGGAAGACCGGGGAGCTGTTTTTT. Residues: CASSGTGTGKTGELFF. The chain combines TRBV25-1 with TRBJ2-2; 9 nucleotides agree with TRBD1. This CDR3 has 16 amino acids. After removal of 4 bases from V and 5 bases from J, the junction contained 8 bases not matched to a gene. The V gene's germline CDR1 is MGHDK and CDR2 SYGVNS.

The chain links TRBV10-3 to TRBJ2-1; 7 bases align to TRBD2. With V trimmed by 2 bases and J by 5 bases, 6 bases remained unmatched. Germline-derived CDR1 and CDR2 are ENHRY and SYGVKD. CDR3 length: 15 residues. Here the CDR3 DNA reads TGTGCCATCAGTGAGGGGCCGGGACTAAACAATGAGCAGTTCTTC. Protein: CAISEGPGLNNEQFF.

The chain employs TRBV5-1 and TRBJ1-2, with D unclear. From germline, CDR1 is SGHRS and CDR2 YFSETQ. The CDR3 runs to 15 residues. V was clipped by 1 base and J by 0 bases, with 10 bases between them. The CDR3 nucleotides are TGCGCCAGCAGCTTGAGCGTAGCGGCTAACTATGGCTACACCTTC. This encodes CASSLSVAANYGYTF.

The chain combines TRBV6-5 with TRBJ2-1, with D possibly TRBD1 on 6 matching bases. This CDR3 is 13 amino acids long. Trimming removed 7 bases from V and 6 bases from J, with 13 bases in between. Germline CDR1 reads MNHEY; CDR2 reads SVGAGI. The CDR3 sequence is CASTGRRGNEQFF. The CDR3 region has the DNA TGTGCCAGCACTGGCCGCAGGGGCAATGAGCAGTTCTTC.

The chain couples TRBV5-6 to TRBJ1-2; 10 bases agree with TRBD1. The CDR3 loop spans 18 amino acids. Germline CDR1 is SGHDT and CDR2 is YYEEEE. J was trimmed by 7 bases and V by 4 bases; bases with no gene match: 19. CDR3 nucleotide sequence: TGTGCCAGCAGCAGACCGGGACAGGGGAAAAGTTTAATGCGTGGCTACACCTTC. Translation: CASSRPGQGKSLMRGYTF.

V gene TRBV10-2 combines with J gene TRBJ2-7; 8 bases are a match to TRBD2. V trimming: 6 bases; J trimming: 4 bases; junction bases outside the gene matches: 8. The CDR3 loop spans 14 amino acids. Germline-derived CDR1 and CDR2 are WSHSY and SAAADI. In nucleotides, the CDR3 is TGCGCCAGCAGAGCCGGGACTAGGGCGTACGAGCAGTACTTC. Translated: CASRAGTRAYEQYF.

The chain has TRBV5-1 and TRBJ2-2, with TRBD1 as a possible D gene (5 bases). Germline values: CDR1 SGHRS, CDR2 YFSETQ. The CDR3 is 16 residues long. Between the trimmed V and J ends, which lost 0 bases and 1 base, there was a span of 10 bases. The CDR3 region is CASSLEGKGNTGELFF. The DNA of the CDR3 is TGCGCCAGCAGCTTGGAGGGGAAGGGGAACACCGGGGAGCTGTTTTTT.

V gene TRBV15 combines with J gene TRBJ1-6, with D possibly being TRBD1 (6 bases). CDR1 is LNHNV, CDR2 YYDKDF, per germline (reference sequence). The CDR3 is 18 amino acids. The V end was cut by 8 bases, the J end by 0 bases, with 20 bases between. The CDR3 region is CATSPGGARSSYNSPLHF. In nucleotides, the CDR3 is TGTGCCACCTCTCCGGGGGGGGCCAGGAGCTCCTATAATTCACCCCTCCACTTT.

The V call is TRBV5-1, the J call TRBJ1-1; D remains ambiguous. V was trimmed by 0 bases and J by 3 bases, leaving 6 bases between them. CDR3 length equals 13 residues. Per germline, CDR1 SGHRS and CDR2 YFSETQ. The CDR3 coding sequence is TGCGCCAGCAGCTTGGGACGGGACACTGAAGCTTTCTTT. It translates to CASSLGRDTEAFF. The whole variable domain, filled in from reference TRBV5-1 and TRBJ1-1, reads KAGVTQTPRYLIKTRGQQVTLSCSPISGHRSVSWYQQTPGQGLQFLFEYFSETQRNKGNFPGRFSGRQFSNSRSEMNVSTLELGDSALYLCASSLGRDTEAFFGQGTRLTVV.

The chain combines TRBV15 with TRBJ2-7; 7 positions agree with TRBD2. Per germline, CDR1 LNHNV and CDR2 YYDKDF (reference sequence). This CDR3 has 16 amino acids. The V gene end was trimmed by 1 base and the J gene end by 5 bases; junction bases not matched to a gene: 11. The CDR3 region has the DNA TGTGCCACCAGCAGAGGGACTAGTTTATTTCGGGACGAGCAGTACTTC. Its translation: CATSRGTSLFRDEQYF.

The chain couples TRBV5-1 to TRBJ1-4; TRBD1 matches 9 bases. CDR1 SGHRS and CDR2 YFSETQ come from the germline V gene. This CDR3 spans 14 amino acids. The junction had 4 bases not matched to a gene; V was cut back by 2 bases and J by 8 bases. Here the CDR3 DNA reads TGCGCCAGCAGCTTCGGACAGGGGCCCGAAAAACTGTTTTTT. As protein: CASSFGQGPEKLFF.

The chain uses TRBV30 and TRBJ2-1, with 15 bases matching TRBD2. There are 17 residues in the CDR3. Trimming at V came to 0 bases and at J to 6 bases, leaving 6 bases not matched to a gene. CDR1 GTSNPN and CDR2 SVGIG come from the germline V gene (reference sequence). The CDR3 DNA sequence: TGTGCCTGGAGTGTAAGGGGACTAGCGGGAGGTTTCAATGAGCAGTTCTTC. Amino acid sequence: CAWSVRGLAGGFNEQFF.